This T cell receptor beta chain was recovered during a study of blood T cell repertoires in COVID-19. Study details: Collection of acute and convalescent COVID-19 samples took place in the United States, Italy and Spain. The analysed material was cDNA or gDNA that came from T cells, B-cell-depleted T cells, or PBMCs.

In the authors' workflow: Reference gene primer amplification gave nucleated cell count estimates. TCRdb's copy holds only in-frame clones and misses some; the assay was immunoSEQ multiplex PCR. For V, J and clone size, that table is used; D and trimming come from the DNA. The data contain about 230,000 clones, 83% of them singletons. The receptor was isolated from a woman aged 70-85 years with active or convalescent COVID-19. The sequencing sample was made of peripheral blood.

The CDR3 DNA reads as TGTGCCAGCAGTGATGGGGGCACGGTATCAGAAAAACTGTTTTTT. The encoded protein is CASSDGGTVSEKLFF. This sequence joins TRBV6-1 and TRBJ1-4, with a weak D call TRBD1 (6 bases). CDR3 size: 15 residues. V shed 3 bases and J shed 8 bases, with 16 bases lying between them. Germline lookup yields CDR1 MNHNS and CDR2 SASEGT.